This T cell receptor (beta chain) was observed in a study of graft-versus-host responses after intestinal transplantation. For the study at large: Recipients were all induced with anti-thymocyte globulin, then given tacrolimus and steroids for approximately 3 years.

General study results and limits: With peak circulating GvH clone levels came an association with early post-transplant HvG declines. Some GvH clones were seen earlier in gut or blood, suggesting intestinal origin.

Germline loops: CDR1 SEHNR, CDR2 FQNEAQ (reference sequence). This CDR3 region has 15 residues. The V gene end was trimmed by 5 bases and the J gene end by 1 base; junction bases not matched to a gene: 6. The protocol was immunoSEQ multiplex PCR, while the TCRdb copy is restricted to in-frame clones and leaves out a portion. This sample yields about 98,000 clones, of which about 83% are seen a single time; under 1.5% belongs to the top ten. For this clone: What it binds is not known.

This specimen consisted of PBMCs, obtained 255 days after intestinal transplant. The sequence came from a human patient who received an intestinal transplant, so some T cells may come from the graft donor. J is TRBJ2-7 and V is TRBV7-9; 9 nucleotides match TRBD1. The CDR3 region has the DNA TGTGCCAGCAGCGACGGACAGGGGCCTTCCTACGAGCAGTACTTC. This gives the protein CASSDGQGPSYEQYF.